These 20 T cell receptor beta chains originate from one sample sequenced in a study of blood T cell repertoires in COVID-19. Assay: immunoSEQ multiplex PCR; the TCRdb copy retains only in-frame clones and omits some. The sample yields 250,000 to 350,000 clones, roughly 90% seen once. Source material: peripheral blood. The receptors come from a woman aged 25 to 39 with COVID-19, enrolled during active disease.

The gene calls are TRBV12-3 or TRBV12-4 and TRBJ1-4; TRBD1 is a possible D gene (6 bases). Trimming took off 6 bases at V and 12 bases at J, with 14 bases between the two ends. The CDR3 is made up of 12 amino acids. DNA for the CDR3: TGTGCCAGCAGCCGGGGGGACAAAGAACTGTTTTTT. It codes for CASSRGDKELFF.

The CDR3 nucleotides read TGTGCCAGCAGGGGCCCCTTTAATGAAAAACTGTTTTTT. Amino acids: CASRGPFNEKLFF. This chain connects TRBV2 to TRBJ1-4; D unclear. CDR1 and CDR2 (germline): SNHLY, FYNNEI. The CDR3 is 13 amino acids. V shed 6 bases and J shed 4 bases, with 9 bases lying between them.

The V gene is TRBV5-1, the J gene TRBJ1-6; D is unclear. The CDR3 covers 14 residues. Germline-derived CDR1 and CDR2 are SGHRS and YFSETQ. The V and J ends lost 1 base and 5 bases respectively, with 7 bases between them. The CDR3 sequence: CASSLLADNSPLHF. The DNA for the CDR3 is TGCGCCAGCAGCTTGCTGGCGGATAATTCACCCCTCCACTTT. Full variable domain (outside the CDR3, taken from reference TRBV5-1 and TRBJ1-6): KAGVTQTPRYLIKTRGQQVTLSCSPISGHRSVSWYQQTPGQGLQFLFEYFSETQRNKGNFPGRFSGRQFSNSRSEMNVSTLELGDSALYLCASSLLADNSPLHFGNGTRLTVT.

The CDR3 DNA reads as TGTGCCAGTAGGGGGACTAGCGGGATCTACGAGCAGTACTTC. It yields the protein CASRGTSGIYEQYF. The chain links TRBV19 to TRBJ2-7; 13 nucleotides line up with TRBD2. The germline CDR1 and CDR2 sequences are LNHDA and SQIVND (reference sequence). The CDR3 covers 14 residues. After removal of 6 bases from V and 3 bases from J, the junction contained 2 bases not matched to a gene.

The CDR3 region has the DNA TGTGCTAGTACCCCAAGGGGGGCTAGCGGGCAAGAGACCCAGTACTTC. Amino acids: CASTPRGASGQETQYF. The rearrangement links TRBV12-5 to TRBJ2-5; 8 bases are shared with TRBD2. The CDR3 totals 16 residues. V dropped 8 bases and J dropped 2; count of bases not matched to a gene: 13. Germline lookup yields CDR1 LGHNT and CDR2 FRNRAP.

This chain links TRBV7-9 with TRBJ2-7, with TRBD1 matching 9 bases. CDR1 and CDR2 (germline): SEHNR, FQNEAQ (reference sequence). Germline trimming cut 4 bases from V and 2 bases from J; bases unmatched to any gene: 9. The CDR3 covers 16 residues. DNA of the CDR3: TGTGCCAGCAGCTCCCCCGAGGGACAGGGTACCTACGAGCAGTACTTC. It yields the protein CASSSPEGQGTYEQYF. The variable domain in full, completed from reference TRBV7-9 and TRBJ2-7, reads DTGVSQNPRHKITKRGQNVTFRCDPISEHNRLYWYRQTLGQGPEFLTYFQNEAQLEKSRLLSDRFSAERPKGSFSTLEIQRTEQGDSAMYLCASSSPEGQGTYEQYFGPGTRLTVT.

The rearrangement joins TRBV6-5 to TRBJ2-1; 14 bases line up with TRBD2. CDR1 is MNHEY, CDR2 SVGAGI, per germline. V dropped 7 bases and J dropped 12; count of bases not matched to a gene: 8. The CDR3 loop spans 14 amino acids. In DNA form, the CDR3 reads TGTGCCAGCACCCCGGGACTAGCGGGAGCACGGCAGTTCTTC. Amino acids: CASTPGLAGARQFF.

The V and J genes are TRBV27 and TRBJ2-7; D is undetermined. The CDR3 is made up of 15 amino acids. From germline, CDR1 is MNHEY and CDR2 SMNVEV (reference sequence). V lost 1 base and J lost 2, with 12 bases in between. The CDR3 nucleotides read TGTGCCAGCAGTTTATTTGGTGGCGGCACCTACGAGCAGTACTTC. This sequence encodes CASSLFGGGTYEQYF.

This chain uses TRBV9 with TRBJ1-6; D remains unclear. CDR1 is SGDLS, CDR2 YYNGEE, per germline. This CDR3 is 14 amino acids long. V lost 2 bases and J 5 bases, leaving 8 bases between the germline ends. CDR3 loop: CASSVVADNSPLHF. CDR3 coding DNA: TGTGCCAGCAGCGTTGTGGCAGATAATTCACCCCTCCACTTT.

The CDR3 DNA reads TGTGCCAGCAGCTTAAACAGGGAAGCTGAAAAACTGTTTTTT. It is translated as CASSLNREAEKLFF. The chain couples TRBV11-2 to TRBJ1-4; the D gene is possibly TRBD1 (6 bases). The CDR3 contains 14 residues. The germline V and J ends were trimmed by 2 bases and 7 bases, with 11 bases remaining between them. The germline V gene encodes CDR1 SGHAT and CDR2 FQNNGV.

This clone was seen only once. The CDR3 nucleotides are TGCAGCGTTCCCGGGGCGGGAGGAAACACCATATATTTT. Protein: CSVPGAGGNTIYF. The chain couples TRBV29-1 to TRBJ1-3; the D gene is possibly TRBD1 (5 bases). Between the trimmed V and J ends, which lost 5 bases and 4 bases, there was a span of 12 bases. Germline lookup yields CDR1 SQVTM and CDR2 ANQGSEA. CDR3 size: 13 residues.

The rearrangement uses TRBV7-9 and TRBJ1-2; D may be TRBD1 (6 bases). This CDR3 contains 13 residues. Germline V gives CDR1 SEHNR, CDR2 FQNEAQ (reference sequence). Trimming left V 4 bases short and J 4 bases short, with 10 bases between. This chain's CDR3 is CASSSDSGYGYTF. CDR3 sequence (DNA): TGTGCCAGCAGCTCGGACAGCGGCTATGGCTACACCTTC.

The rearrangement uses TRBV5-4 and TRBJ1-1; D gene unclear. Germline CDR1 is SGHNT and CDR2 is YYREEE (reference sequence). Trimming cost V 4 bases and J 0 bases, with 16 bases left between them. The CDR3 runs to 16 residues. Here the CDR3 reads CASSPSRGRVNTEAFF. CDR3 nucleotides: TGTGCCAGCAGCCCCTCCCGAGGCAGAGTGAACACTGAAGCTTTCTTT.

The V call is TRBV5-1, the J call TRBJ2-5; D is possibly TRBD1 (6 bases). CDR3 length: 14 residues. Per the germline V gene, CDR1 is SGHRS and CDR2 is YFSETQ. Trimming left V 3 bases short and J 5 bases short, with 14 bases between. This chain's CDR3 is CASSYQGFSETQYF. DNA of the CDR3: TGCGCCAGCAGCTACCAGGGGTTCAGCGAGACCCAGTACTTC. The full variable domain, in which reference TRBV5-1 and TRBJ2-5 provide the parts outside the CDR3, is KAGVTQTPRYLIKTRGQQVTLSCSPISGHRSVSWYQQTPGQGLQFLFEYFSETQRNKGNFPGRFSGRQFSNSRSEMNVSTLELGDSALYLCASSYQGFSETQYFGPGTRLLVL.

This chain joins TRBV14 and TRBJ1-3; tentative D call: TRBD1 (5 bases). The V and J ends lost 1 base and 9 bases respectively, with 16 bases between them. The CDR3 has 15 residues. CDR1 is SGHDN, CDR2 FVKESK, per germline. CDR3 amino acids: CASSQAGGGGRTIYF. CDR3 DNA: TGTGCCAGCAGCCAAGCTGGTGGGGGAGGCCGCACCATATATTTT. Based on the CDR3 plus reference TRBV14 and TRBJ1-3, the full variable domain is EAGVTQFPSHSVIEKGQTVTLRCDPISGHDNLYWYRRVMGKEIKFLLHFVKESKQDESGMPNNRFLAERTGGTYSTLKVQPAELEDSGVYFCASSQAGGGGRTIYFGEGSWLTVV.

The chain combines TRBV19 with TRBJ1-5; TRBD1 is a possible D gene (5 bases). CDR3 size: 15 residues. Germline lookup yields CDR1 LNHDA and CDR2 SQIVND (reference sequence). The germline V and J ends were trimmed by 3 bases and 0 bases, with 9 bases remaining between them. This chain's CDR3 is CASSIDSFSNQPQHF. The CDR3, as DNA: TGTGCCAGTAGTATTGACAGTTTTAGCAATCAGCCCCAGCATTTT.

CDR3 loop: CASSSVGLAGGSNTGELFF. As DNA, the CDR3 is TGTGCCAGCAGCTCCGTCGGACTAGCGGGAGGGTCGAACACCGGGGAGCTGTTTTTT. This sequence joins TRBV7-3 and TRBJ2-2, with 15 positions matching TRBD2. Per germline, CDR1 SGHTA and CDR2 FQGTGA. The CDR3 sequence is 19 residues long. With V trimmed by 4 bases and J by 0 bases, 6 bases remained unmatched.

The chain carries TRBV25-1 and TRBJ1-2; D may be TRBD1 (5 bases). Germline V gives CDR1 MGHDK, CDR2 SYGVNS. This CDR3 is built from 15 residues. V was trimmed by 1 base and J by 8 bases, leaving 17 bases between them. The CDR3, as DNA: TGTGCCAGCAGTGAATGGGGAGGGGCCCCCGTCGGCTACACCTTC. This gives the protein CASSEWGGAPVGYTF.

The chain is built from TRBV3-1 (or the pseudogene TRBV3-2) and TRBJ2-7; TRBD1 matches 7 bases. The germline V gene has CDR1 LGHDT and CDR2 YNNKEL (reference sequence). CDR3 length: 16 residues. V shed 0 bases, J shed 3 bases, and the junction held 8 bases outside the gene matches. CDR3 nucleotides: TGTGCCAGCAGCCAAGAGACAGGGTTAGGTAACTACGAGCAGTACTTC. Its translation: CASSQETGLGNYEQYF.

The chain has TRBV10-3 and TRBJ2-5; 7 nucleotides match TRBD1. Per germline, CDR1 ENHRY and CDR2 SYGVKD. The CDR3 is made up of 12 amino acids. The V segment lost 5 bases and the J segment 5 bases; nucleotides outside the gene matches: 2. CDR3 residues: CAISPGGETQYF. CDR3 coding DNA: TGTGCCATCAGTCCAGGGGGTGAGACCCAGTACTTC.